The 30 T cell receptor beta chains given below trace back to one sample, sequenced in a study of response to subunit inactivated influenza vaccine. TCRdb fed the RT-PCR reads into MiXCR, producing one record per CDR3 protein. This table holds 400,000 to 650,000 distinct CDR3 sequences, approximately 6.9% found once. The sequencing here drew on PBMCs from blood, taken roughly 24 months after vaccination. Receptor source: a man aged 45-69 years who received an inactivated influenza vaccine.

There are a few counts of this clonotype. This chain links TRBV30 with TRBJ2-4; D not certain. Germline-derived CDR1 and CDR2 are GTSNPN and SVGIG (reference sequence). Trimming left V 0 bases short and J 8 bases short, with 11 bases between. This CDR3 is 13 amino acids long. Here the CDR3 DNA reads TGTGCCTGGAGTGTATCGAACTTGGACATTCAGTACTTC. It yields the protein CAWSVSNLDIQYF.

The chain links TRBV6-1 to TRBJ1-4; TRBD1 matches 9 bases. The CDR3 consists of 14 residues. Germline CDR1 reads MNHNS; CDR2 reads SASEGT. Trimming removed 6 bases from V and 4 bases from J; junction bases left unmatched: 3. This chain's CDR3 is CASRGQGLNEKLFF. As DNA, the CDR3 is TGTGCCAGCAGGGGACAGGGCCTTAATGAAAAACTGTTTTTT.

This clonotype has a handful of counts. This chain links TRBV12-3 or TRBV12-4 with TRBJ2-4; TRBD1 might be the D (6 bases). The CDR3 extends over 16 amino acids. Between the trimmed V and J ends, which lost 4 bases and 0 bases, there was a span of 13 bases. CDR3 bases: TGTGCCAGCAGTTCCAGGACAGCACTAGCCAAAAACATTCAGTACTTC. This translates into CASSSRTALAKNIQYF.

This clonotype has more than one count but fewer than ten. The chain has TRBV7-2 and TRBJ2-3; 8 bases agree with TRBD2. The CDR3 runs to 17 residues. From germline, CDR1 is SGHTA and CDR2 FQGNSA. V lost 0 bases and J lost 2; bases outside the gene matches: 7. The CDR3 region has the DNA TGTGCCAGCAGCTTAGCGGGGCGGGGGGCCGTCACAGATACGCAGTATTTT. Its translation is CASSLAGRGAVTDTQYF.

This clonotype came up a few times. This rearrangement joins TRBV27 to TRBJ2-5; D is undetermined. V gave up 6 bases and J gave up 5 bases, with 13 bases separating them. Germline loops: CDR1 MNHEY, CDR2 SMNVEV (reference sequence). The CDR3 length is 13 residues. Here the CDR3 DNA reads TGTGCCAGCAGCCAGTCCTACCGTGAGACCCAGTACTTC. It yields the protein CASSQSYRETQYF.

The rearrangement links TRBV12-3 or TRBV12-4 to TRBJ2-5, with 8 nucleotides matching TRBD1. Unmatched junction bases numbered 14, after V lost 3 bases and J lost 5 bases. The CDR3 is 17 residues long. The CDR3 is CASSFGQGGFMLETQYF. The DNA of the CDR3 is TGTGCCAGCAGTTTCGGACAGGGAGGATTTATGTTGGAGACCCAGTACTTC.

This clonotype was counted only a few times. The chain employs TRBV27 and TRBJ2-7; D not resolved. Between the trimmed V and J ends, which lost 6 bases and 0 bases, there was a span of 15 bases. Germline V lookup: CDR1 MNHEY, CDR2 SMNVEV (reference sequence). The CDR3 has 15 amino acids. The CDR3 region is CASSQSQLGSYEQYF. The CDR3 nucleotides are TGTGCCAGCAGCCAATCACAGTTAGGCTCCTACGAGCAGTACTTC.

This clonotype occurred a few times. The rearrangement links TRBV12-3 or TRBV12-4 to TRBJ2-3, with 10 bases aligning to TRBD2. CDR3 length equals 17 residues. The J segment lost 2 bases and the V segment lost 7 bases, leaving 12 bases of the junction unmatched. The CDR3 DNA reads TGTGCCAGCACTAACCCGGGGCTAGCGGGAGTCACAGATACGCAGTATTTT. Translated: CASTNPGLAGVTDTQYF.

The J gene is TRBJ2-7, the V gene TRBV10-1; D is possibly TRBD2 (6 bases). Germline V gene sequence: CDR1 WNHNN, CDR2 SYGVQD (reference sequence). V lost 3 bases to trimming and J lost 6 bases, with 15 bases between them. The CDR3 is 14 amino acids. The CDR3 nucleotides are TGCGCCAGCAGTGACTCCCTGGGGGAGGCCGAGCAGTACTTC. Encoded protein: CASSDSLGEAEQYF.

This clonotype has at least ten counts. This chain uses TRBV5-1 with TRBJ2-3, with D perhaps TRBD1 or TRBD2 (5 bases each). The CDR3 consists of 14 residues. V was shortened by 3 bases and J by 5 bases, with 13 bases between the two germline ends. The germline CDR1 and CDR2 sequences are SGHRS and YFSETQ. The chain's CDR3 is CASSSRGVGDTQYF. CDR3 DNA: TGCGCCAGCAGCTCTCGAGGGGTGGGAGATACGCAGTATTTT.

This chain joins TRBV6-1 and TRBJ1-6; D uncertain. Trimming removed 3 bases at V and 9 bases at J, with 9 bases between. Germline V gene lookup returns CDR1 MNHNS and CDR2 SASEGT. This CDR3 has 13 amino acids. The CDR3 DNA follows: TGTGCCAGCAGTGACCAGGCGGGTTCACCCCTCCACTTT. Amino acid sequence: CASSDQAGSPLHF.

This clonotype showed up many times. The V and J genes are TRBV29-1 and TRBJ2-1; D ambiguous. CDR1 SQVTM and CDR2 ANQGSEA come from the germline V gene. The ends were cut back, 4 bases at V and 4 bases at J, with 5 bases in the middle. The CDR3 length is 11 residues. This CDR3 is CSVVTYNEQFF. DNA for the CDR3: TGCAGCGTTGTGACTTACAATGAGCAGTTCTTC.

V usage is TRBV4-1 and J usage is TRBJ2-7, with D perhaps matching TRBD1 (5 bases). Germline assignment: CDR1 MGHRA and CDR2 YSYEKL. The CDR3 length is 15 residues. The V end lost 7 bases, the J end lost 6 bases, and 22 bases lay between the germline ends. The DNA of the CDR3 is TGCGCCAGCACCCGGCAGGGCGGAATCCCTGGCGAGCAGTACTTC. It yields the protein CASTRQGGIPGEQYF.

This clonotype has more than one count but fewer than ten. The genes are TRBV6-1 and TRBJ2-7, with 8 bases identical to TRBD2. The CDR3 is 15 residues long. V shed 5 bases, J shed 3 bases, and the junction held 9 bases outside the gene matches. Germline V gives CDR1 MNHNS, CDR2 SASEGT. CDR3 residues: CASSLMGGRHYEQYF. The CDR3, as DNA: TGTGCCAGCAGTCTTATGGGCGGGAGGCACTACGAGCAGTACTTC.

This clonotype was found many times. The CDR3 nucleotides read TGTGCCAGCAGTTACGGCCGGCAGGGCGCCACTGAAGCTTTCTTT. As protein: CASSYGRQGATEAFF. The V and J genes are TRBV6-5 and TRBJ1-1; possible D gene TRBD1, 5 bases. The CDR3 loop spans 15 amino acids. Germline loops: CDR1 MNHEY, CDR2 SVGAGI. V lost 2 bases and J 4 bases, leaving 14 bases between the germline ends.

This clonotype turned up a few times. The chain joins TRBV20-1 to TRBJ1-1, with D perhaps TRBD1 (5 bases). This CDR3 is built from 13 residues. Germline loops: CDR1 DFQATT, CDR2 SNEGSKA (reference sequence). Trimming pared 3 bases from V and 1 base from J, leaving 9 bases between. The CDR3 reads CSASPGSNTEAFF. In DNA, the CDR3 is TGCAGTGCTAGCCCAGGGTCGAACACTGAAGCTTTCTTT.

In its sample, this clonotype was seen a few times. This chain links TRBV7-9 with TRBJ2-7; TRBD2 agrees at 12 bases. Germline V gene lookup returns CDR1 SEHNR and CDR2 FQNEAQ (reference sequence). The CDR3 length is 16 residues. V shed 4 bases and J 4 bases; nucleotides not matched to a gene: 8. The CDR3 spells CASSSDGTSGLYEQYF. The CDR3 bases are TGTGCCAGCAGCTCAGATGGGACTAGCGGGCTTTACGAGCAGTACTTC.

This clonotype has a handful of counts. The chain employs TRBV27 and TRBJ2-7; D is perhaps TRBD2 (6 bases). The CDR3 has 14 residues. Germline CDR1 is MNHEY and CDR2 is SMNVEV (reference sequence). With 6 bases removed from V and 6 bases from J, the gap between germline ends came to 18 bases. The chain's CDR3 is CASSRLSGVGEQYF. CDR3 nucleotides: TGTGCCAGCAGCCGATTATCGGGAGTGGGCGAGCAGTACTTC.

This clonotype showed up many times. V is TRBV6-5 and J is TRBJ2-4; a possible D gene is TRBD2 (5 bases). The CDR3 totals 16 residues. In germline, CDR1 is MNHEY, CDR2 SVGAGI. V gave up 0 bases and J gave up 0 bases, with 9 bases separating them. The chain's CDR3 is CASSYSTTVAKNIQYF. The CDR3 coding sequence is TGTGCCAGCAGTTACTCGACTACTGTAGCCAAAAACATTCAGTACTTC.

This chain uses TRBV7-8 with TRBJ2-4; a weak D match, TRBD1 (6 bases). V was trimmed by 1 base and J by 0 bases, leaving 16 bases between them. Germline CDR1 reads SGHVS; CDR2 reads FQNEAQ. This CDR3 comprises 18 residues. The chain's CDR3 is CASSLDWWGTRAKNIQYF. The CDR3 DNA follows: TGTGCCAGCAGCTTAGATTGGTGGGGGACAAGAGCCAAAAACATTCAGTACTTC.

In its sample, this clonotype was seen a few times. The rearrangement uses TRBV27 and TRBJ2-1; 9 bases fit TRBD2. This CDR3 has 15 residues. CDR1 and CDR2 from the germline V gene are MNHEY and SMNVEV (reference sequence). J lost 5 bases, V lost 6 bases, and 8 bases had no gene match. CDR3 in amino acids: CASSGTSGLDNEQFF. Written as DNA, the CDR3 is TGTGCCAGCAGCGGTACTAGCGGGTTGGACAATGAGCAGTTCTTC.

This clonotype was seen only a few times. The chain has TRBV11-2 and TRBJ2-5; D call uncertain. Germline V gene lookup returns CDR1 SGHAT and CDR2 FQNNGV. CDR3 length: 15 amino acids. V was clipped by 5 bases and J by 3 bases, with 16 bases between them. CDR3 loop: CASSLGDAHKETQYF. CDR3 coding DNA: TGTGCCAGCAGCCTGGGTGATGCACACAAAGAGACCCAGTACTTC.

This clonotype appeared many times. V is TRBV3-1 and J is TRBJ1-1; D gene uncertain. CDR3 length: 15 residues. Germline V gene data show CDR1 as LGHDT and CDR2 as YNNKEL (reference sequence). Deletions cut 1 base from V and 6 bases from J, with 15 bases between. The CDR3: CASSQGIGFGAEAFF. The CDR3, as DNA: TGTGCCAGCAGCCAAGGGATAGGGTTTGGTGCTGAAGCTTTCTTT. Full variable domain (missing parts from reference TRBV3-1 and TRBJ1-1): DTAVSQTPKYLVTQMGNDKSIKCEQNLGHDTMYWYKQDSKKFLKIMFSYNNKELIINETVPNRFSPKSPDKAHLNLHINSLELGDSAVYFCASSQGIGFGAEAFFGQGTRLTVV.

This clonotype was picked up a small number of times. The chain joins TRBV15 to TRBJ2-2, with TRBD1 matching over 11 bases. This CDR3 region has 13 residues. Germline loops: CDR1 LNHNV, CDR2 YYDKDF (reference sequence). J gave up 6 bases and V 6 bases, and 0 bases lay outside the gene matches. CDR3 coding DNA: TGTGCCACCAGGGACAGGGGGCCCGGGGAGCTGTTTTTT. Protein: CATRDRGPGELFF. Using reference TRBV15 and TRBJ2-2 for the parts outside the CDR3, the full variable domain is DAMVIQNPRYQVTQFGKPVTLSCSQTLNHNVMYWYQQKSSQAPKLLFHYYDKDFNNEADTPDNFQSRRPNTSFCFLDIRSPGLGDTAMYLCATRDRGPGELFFGEGSRLTVL.

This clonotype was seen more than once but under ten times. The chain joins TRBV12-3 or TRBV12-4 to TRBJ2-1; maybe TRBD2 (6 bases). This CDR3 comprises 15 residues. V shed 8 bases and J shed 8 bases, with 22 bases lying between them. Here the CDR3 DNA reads TGTGCCAGCTCCGGTGCCGATTCGGGGGTGCATGAGCAGTTCTTC. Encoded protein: CASSGADSGVHEQFF.

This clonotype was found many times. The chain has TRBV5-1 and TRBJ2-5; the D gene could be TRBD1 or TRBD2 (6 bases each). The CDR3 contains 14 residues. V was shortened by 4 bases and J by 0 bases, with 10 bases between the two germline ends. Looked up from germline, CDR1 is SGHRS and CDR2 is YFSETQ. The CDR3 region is CASSPRDNQETQYF. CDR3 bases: TGCGCCAGCAGCCCGCGGGACAACCAAGAGACCCAGTACTTC.

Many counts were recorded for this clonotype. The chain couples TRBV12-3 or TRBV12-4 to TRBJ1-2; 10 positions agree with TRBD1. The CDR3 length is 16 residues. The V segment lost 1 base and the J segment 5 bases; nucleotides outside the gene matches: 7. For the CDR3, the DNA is TGTGCCAGCAGTTTAGGACAGGGGGCGCGAATATATGGCTACACCTTC. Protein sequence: CASSLGQGARIYGYTF.

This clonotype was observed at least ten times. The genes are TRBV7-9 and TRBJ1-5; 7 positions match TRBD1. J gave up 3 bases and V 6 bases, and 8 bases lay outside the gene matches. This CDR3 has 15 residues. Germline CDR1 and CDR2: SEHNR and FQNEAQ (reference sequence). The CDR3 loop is CASSGGGNANQPQHF. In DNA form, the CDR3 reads TGTGCCAGCAGTGGAGGGGGCAATGCCAATCAGCCCCAGCATTTT.

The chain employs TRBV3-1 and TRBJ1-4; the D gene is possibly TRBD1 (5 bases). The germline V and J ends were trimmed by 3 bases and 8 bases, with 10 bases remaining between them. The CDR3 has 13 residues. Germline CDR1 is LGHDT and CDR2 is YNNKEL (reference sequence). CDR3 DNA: TGTGCCAGCAGCCATCTTCGGGGCGAAAAACTGTTTTTT. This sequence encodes CASSHLRGEKLFF.

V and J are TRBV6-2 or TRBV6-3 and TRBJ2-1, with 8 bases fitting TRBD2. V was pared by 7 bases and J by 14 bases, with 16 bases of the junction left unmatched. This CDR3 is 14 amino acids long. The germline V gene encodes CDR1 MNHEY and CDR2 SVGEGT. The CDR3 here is CASNRGSGVKLEFF. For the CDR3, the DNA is TGTGCCAGCAACCGGGGTAGCGGGGTTAAGCTCGAGTTCTTC.